These 30 T cell receptor beta chains came from one sample sequenced in a study of cytomegalovirus exposure and HLA in healthy donors. 13 Jbeta primers and 60 Vbeta primers were used for the PCR. TCRdb's table, derived via immunoSEQ multiplex PCR, lists solely in-frame clones and lacks some. The sample holds some 120,000 clones, 15% seen once. Sequencing was performed on PBMCs. The receptors come from a woman aged 18-29 years in good health and CMV-seronegative.

This clone was detected once. The chain employs TRBV6-8 and TRBJ1-2; possible D gene TRBD1, 6 bases. This CDR3 is built from 13 residues. Germline V lookup: CDR1 MNHGY, CDR2 SAAAGT. The ends were cut back, 7 bases at V and 2 bases at J, with 11 bases in the middle. CDR3 sequence: CASNIDRNYGYTF. The CDR3 DNA reads TGTGCCAGCAACATCGACAGGAACTATGGCTACACCTTC.

This rearrangement joins TRBV19 to TRBJ1-2; maybe TRBD1 (6 bases). The V end was cut by 1 base, the J end by 6 bases, with 15 bases between. The CDR3 length is 15 residues. CDR1 and CDR2 (germline): LNHDA, SQIVND (reference sequence). CDR3 nucleotide sequence: TGTGCCAGTAGTATAGGGGCGGGGGCAGGGGATGGCTACACCTTC. Translated, it gives CASSIGAGAGDGYTF.

The rearrangement links TRBV10-3 to TRBJ2-7; 10 bases line up with TRBD2. Germline V lookup: CDR1 ENHRY, CDR2 SYGVKD. V shed 7 bases and J 2 bases; nucleotides not matched to a gene: 8. The CDR3 loop spans 15 amino acids. CDR3 sequence reads: CAITSGLAHAYEQYF. The CDR3 DNA sequence: TGTGCCATCACCTCGGGACTAGCGCACGCCTACGAGCAGTACTTC.

Only a few counts were recorded for this clone. The chain combines TRBV5-6 with TRBJ2-1; D perhaps matches TRBD2 (5 bases). The CDR3 has 16 amino acids. Germline CDR1 is SGHDT and CDR2 is YYEEEE. V was pared by 2 bases and J by 7 bases, with 19 bases between. In DNA form, the CDR3 reads TGTGCCAGCAGCTTACCCGTGGGAGACCCGGGGAATGAGCAGTTCTTC. Translation gives CASSLPVGDPGNEQFF.

This clone showed up just a few times. The chain uses TRBV28 and TRBJ1-2; D remains unclear. Germline lookup yields CDR1 MDHEN and CDR2 SYDVKM. CDR3 length: 11 amino acids. The CDR3: CGAGLRYGYTF. The CDR3 DNA is TGTGGCGCGGGCCTACGCTATGGCTACACCTTC.

This clone was detected only a few times. The chain uses TRBV2 and TRBJ2-7, with D maybe TRBD2 (6 bases). V lost 8 bases and J 1 base, leaving 18 bases between the germline ends. Germline CDR1 is SNHLY and CDR2 is FYNNEI. The CDR3 is 15 residues long. DNA of the CDR3: TGTGCCAGCCGCAAGGACCGGGCGGGGTCCTACGAGCAGTACTTC. Protein product: CASRKDRAGSYEQYF.

The table lists this clone with a few counts. The chain couples TRBV19 to TRBJ2-4; perhaps TRBD2 as D (7 bases). The germline V and J ends were trimmed by 6 bases and 5 bases, with 20 bases remaining between them. The CDR3 runs to 16 residues. CDR1 LNHDA and CDR2 SQIVND come from the germline V gene (reference sequence). CDR3 residues: CASREYGGQAENIQYF. The CDR3 region has the DNA TGTGCCAGTAGGGAGTACGGGGGGCAAGCAGAAAACATTCAGTACTTC.

The sample holds a few counts of this clone. J is TRBJ1-2 and V is TRBV7-9; 8 nucleotides match TRBD1. The CDR3 loop spans 14 amino acids. V lost 1 base to trimming and J lost 7 bases; unmatched junction nucleotides: 5. Germline CDR1 and CDR2: SEHNR and FQNEAQ (reference sequence). The CDR3 region is CASSLGRGPTGYTF. As DNA, the CDR3 is TGTGCCAGCAGCTTAGGCAGGGGGCCCACTGGCTACACCTTC.

This clone was detected a few times. This chain connects TRBV4-2 to TRBJ1-4, with a weak D call TRBD1 (6 bases). Per germline, CDR1 LGHNA and CDR2 YNFKEQ. V lost 1 base and J 0 bases, leaving 15 bases between the germline ends. This CDR3 spans 18 amino acids. The CDR3 loop reads CASSQVVGGGSTNEKLFF. DNA of the CDR3: TGTGCCAGCAGCCAAGTGGTAGGGGGGGGTTCAACTAATGAAAAACTGTTTTTT.

This rearrangement joins TRBV5-1 to TRBJ2-7; the match to TRBD1 covers 9 bases. The CDR3 spans 15 residues. The V gene's germline CDR1 is SGHRS and CDR2 YFSETQ. V gave up 5 bases and J gave up 3 bases; unmatched junction bases: 9. The CDR3 region has the DNA TGCGCCAGCAGATCCGGGACAGGGATCTACTACGAGCAGTACTTC. This codes for CASRSGTGIYYEQYF.

The CDR3 sequence is CASSIDATAVSYNEQFF. In nucleotides, the CDR3 is TGTGCCAGTAGTATAGATGCAACAGCCGTTTCCTACAATGAGCAGTTCTTC. This rearrangement joins TRBV19 to TRBJ2-1; D is ambiguous. CDR3 length: 17 residues. The germline gives CDR1 LNHDA, CDR2 SQIVND (reference sequence). The germline V and J ends were trimmed by 0 bases and 1 base, with 13 bases remaining between them.

This clone was detected a few times. The rearrangement links TRBV28 to TRBJ1-6, with 7 bases matching TRBD1. V shed 3 bases and J 9 bases; nucleotides not matched to a gene: 5. The CDR3 spans 14 residues. CDR1 MDHEN and CDR2 SYDVKM come from the germline V gene. The CDR3 is CASSFDREVSPLHF. The CDR3 DNA is TGTGCCAGCAGTTTCGACAGGGAGGTTTCACCCCTCCACTTT.

This clone showed up just a few times. This chain links TRBV5-1 with TRBJ2-1, with 8 bases aligning to TRBD1. The junction had 4 bases not matched to a gene; V was cut back by 4 bases and J by 1 base. The CDR3 extends over 15 amino acids. CDR1 and CDR2 (germline): SGHRS, YFSETQ. CDR3 in DNA: TGCGCCAGCAGCCTAGACAGGGGTTCCTACAATGAGCAGTTCTTC. This codes for CASSLDRGSYNEQFF.

As concerns this clone: The same CDR3 is also encoded by other DNA sequences in this sample. This chain connects TRBV19 to TRBJ2-1; D remains ambiguous. CDR1 LNHDA and CDR2 SQIVND come from the germline V gene (reference sequence). The CDR3 totals 13 residues. With 1 base removed from V and 7 bases from J, the gap between germline ends came to 8 bases. The CDR3 DNA reads TGTGCCAGTAGTATAGGTAGCTTAAATGAGCAGTTCTTC. Residues: CASSIGSLNEQFF.

V and J are TRBV25-1 and TRBJ1-2, with D possibly being TRBD1 (6 bases). The V gene lost 7 bases and the J gene lost 7 bases, with 10 bases spanning the gap. There are 11 residues in the CDR3. Germline V gene sequence: CDR1 MGHDK, CDR2 SYGVNS. DNA of the CDR3: TGTGCCAGCACCTCAGGGGTTGGCTACACCTTC. It codes for CASTSGVGYTF.

The chain has TRBV19 and TRBJ2-7; D may be TRBD2 (6 bases). The V end lost 3 bases, the J end lost 0 bases, and 18 bases lay between the germline ends. This CDR3 is 17 amino acids long. Germline V gene sequence: CDR1 LNHDA, CDR2 SQIVND (reference sequence). The CDR3 is CASSISFTGELSYEQYF. CDR3 bases: TGTGCCAGTAGTATCTCTTTCACGGGGGAACTCTCCTACGAGCAGTACTTC.

This clone was seen a few times. The J gene is TRBJ2-5, the V gene TRBV7-9, with a possible D match to TRBD2 (6 bases). The germline V and J ends were trimmed by 5 bases and 5 bases, with 12 bases remaining between them. The CDR3 is 13 residues long. CDR1 and CDR2 (germline): SEHNR, FQNEAQ (reference sequence). CDR3 in amino acids: CASSLGGVETQYF. The CDR3 nucleotides are TGTGCCAGCAGCCTCGGCGGGGTTGAGACCCAGTACTTC.

This clone was counted once. Other DNA sequences in this specimen translate into the identical CDR3. This chain links TRBV28 with TRBJ2-3, with D possibly TRBD1 on 6 matching bases. The V and J ends lost 3 bases and 2 bases respectively, with 9 bases between them. CDR3 length equals 14 residues. Germline V gives CDR1 MDHEN, CDR2 SYDVKM. Here the CDR3 reads CASSLTGSTDTQYF. The CDR3 nucleotides read TGTGCCAGCAGTTTGACAGGCTCCACAGATACGCAGTATTTT.

This chain uses TRBV6-1 with TRBJ2-2, with 8 nucleotides matching TRBD2. CDR3 length: 16 amino acids. Germline assignment: CDR1 MNHNS and CDR2 SASEGT. J gave up 7 bases and V 2 bases, and 9 bases lay outside the gene matches. CDR3 coding DNA: TGTGCCAGCAGTGAAATGGTAGGACTAGCCGTCGGGGAGCTGTTTTTT. Translation: CASSEMVGLAVGELFF.

This CDR3 is CASRQTSSSYEQYF. In DNA, the CDR3 is TGTGCCAGCAGGCAGACTAGTTCCTCCTACGAGCAGTACTTC. The chain carries TRBV6-5 and TRBJ2-7; TRBD2 is a possible D gene (6 bases). The V gene lost 6 bases and the J gene lost 0 bases, with 12 bases spanning the gap. The CDR3 spans 14 residues. The V gene's germline CDR1 is MNHEY and CDR2 SVGAGI.

The V call is TRBV27, the J call TRBJ2-3; 8 bases are a match to TRBD1. In germline, CDR1 is MNHEY, CDR2 SMNVEV (reference sequence). There are 15 residues in the CDR3. V trimming: 7 bases; J trimming: 4 bases; junction bases outside the gene matches: 10. CDR3 loop: CASKDRGIGADTQYF. DNA for the CDR3: TGTGCCAGCAAAGACAGGGGTATAGGAGCAGATACGCAGTATTTT.

The J gene is TRBJ1-1, the V gene TRBV5-1, with D possibly TRBD1 on 5 matching bases. Germline V gene data show CDR1 as SGHRS and CDR2 as YFSETQ. The CDR3 loop spans 14 amino acids. V gave up 4 bases and J gave up 7 bases, with 17 bases separating them. CDR3 DNA: TGCGCCAGCAGCCGGGGCGGGGCGACCCTTGAAGCTTTCTTT. Its translation is CASSRGGATLEAFF.

V is TRBV28 and J is TRBJ2-3; 12 bases are a match to TRBD2. Germline CDR1 MDHEN, CDR2 SYDVKM. The CDR3 covers 17 residues. Losses at the gene ends were 4 bases for V and 0 bases for J; bases not matched to a gene: 5. The DNA of the CDR3 is TGTGCCAGCAGTTCCGCCGGGACTAGCGGGAGCACAGATACGCAGTATTTT. Translation: CASSSAGTSGSTDTQYF.

The chain couples TRBV4-1 to TRBJ1-2; D is ambiguous. Germline CDR1 reads MGHRA; CDR2 reads YSYEKL. The ends were cut back, 0 bases at V and 6 bases at J, with 8 bases in the middle. This CDR3 contains 13 residues. The DNA of the CDR3 is TGCGCCAGCAGCCAAGACGCGGGCCATGGCTACACCTTC. Its translation: CASSQDAGHGYTF.

This clone occurred a few times. The chain is built from TRBV27 and TRBJ2-3; D gene ambiguous. With 5 bases removed from V and 5 bases from J, the gap between germline ends came to 5 bases. The CDR3 has 11 amino acids. Germline V gene data show CDR1 as MNHEY and CDR2 as SMNVEV (reference sequence). CDR3 sequence (DNA): TGTGCCAGCAGTATCGGAGATACGCAGTATTTT. Its protein product is CASSIGDTQYF.

The chain couples TRBV11-2 to TRBJ2-5; D is unresolved. The germline CDR1 and CDR2 sequences are SGHAT and FQNNGV. With 5 bases removed from V and 4 bases from J, the gap between germline ends came to 5 bases. This CDR3 region has 11 residues. The CDR3 nucleotides are TGTGCCAGCAGCCTCGGAGAGACCCAGTACTTC. Its translation is CASSLGETQYF.

This clone has only a few counts. The chain combines TRBV1 with TRBJ2-5; the table names TRBD1, a call not compared with the DNA. TRBV1 is deemed a pseudogene. This CDR3 region has 17 residues. CDR3 protein: CTSSQEATGGEGETQYF. CDR3 nucleotides: TGCACCAGCAGCCAAGAGGCGACAGGTGGTGAAGGAGAGACCCAGTACTTC.

Comment on this clone: One junction end disagrees with the germline gene, perhaps due to a read error. V and J are TRBV5-1 and TRBJ1-6; D perhaps matches TRBD1 (6 bases). This CDR3 is built from 14 residues. The germline gives CDR1 SGHRS, CDR2 YFSETQ. This CDR3 is CASREQGSNSHLHF. Written as DNA, the CDR3 is TGCGCCAGCAGAGAACAGGGTTCCAATTCACACCTCCACTTT.

A note on this clone: Other nucleotide sequences in the sample specify the same CDR3. The V call is TRBV19, the J call TRBJ1-1; no firm D call. Trimming took 3 bases from V and 2 from J, leaving 7 bases between them. Germline CDR1 reads LNHDA; CDR2 reads SQIVND (reference sequence). CDR3 length: 13 residues. This CDR3 reads CASSIGGNTEAFF. Here the CDR3 DNA reads TGTGCCAGTAGTATCGGCGGTAACACTGAAGCTTTCTTT.

The chain recombines TRBV9 with TRBJ1-2; D is perhaps TRBD1 (6 bases). The CDR3 runs 14 residues. V lost 0 bases and J 7 bases, leaving 13 bases between the germline ends. Germline-derived CDR1 and CDR2 are SGDLS and YYNGEE. CDR3 sequence: CASSVGSGTPGYTF. The CDR3 nucleotides are TGTGCCAGCAGCGTAGGGTCTGGGACACCTGGCTACACCTTC.